This T cell receptor (beta chain) was profiled in a study of shared clonotypes between healthy human individuals. A note on this clone: Its antigen is as yet unknown.

TCRdb's copy holds only in-frame clones and misses some; the assay was immunoSEQ multiplex PCR. The table shows some 2.1 million clones, with approximately 95% occurring only once. Germline-derived CDR1 and CDR2 are WNHNN and SYGVQD (reference sequence). There are 15 residues in the CDR3. Losses at the gene ends were 5 bases for V and 3 bases for J; bases not matched to a gene: 6. Study results and caveats: Genetic and exposure-history diversity was limited by the small donor number. Rarefaction exposed incomplete sorted-subset sequencing despite large depth.

The clonotype comes from a man younger than 30 in good health. The sequenced sample consisted of naive CD4+ T cells sorted from blood. Specified subset: CD45RA+ positively selected. V and J are TRBV10-1 and TRBJ2-7; TRBD2 aligns across 11 bases. In DNA, the CDR3 is TGCGCCAGCAGTACCGGGACTAGCGGACTCTACGAGCAGTACTTC. Amino acid sequence: CASSTGTSGLYEQYF.